Listed below are T cell receptor beta chains from one sample, sequenced in a study of blood T cell repertoires in COVID-19. Profiling relied on immunoSEQ multiplex PCR, and the TCRdb table lists in-frame clones only, not all of them. Of about 76,000 clones listed, around nine tenths are singletons. Sequencing used peripheral blood. Receptor source: a human donor in a cohort sampled during active COVID-19. Both conserved end residues are part of each CDR3. Fields, in order: clone size, V gene, D gene, CDR3 protein. A D gene is named only where the DNA matches it firmly. Size is stated for part of the rows, as once, few or many counts, or as a class when the clone is expanded.

abundance: -
v_gene: TRBV15
d_gene: -
CDR3aa: CATSRGSAAFEALHF

abundance: -
v_gene: TRBV7-2
d_gene: TRBD1
CDR3aa: CASSLFGTVYQETQYF

abundance: few
v_gene: TRBV18
d_gene: -
CDR3aa: CASSPIRENHPNSPLHF

abundance: -
v_gene: TRBV11-3
d_gene: TRBD1
CDR3aa: CASTPGTGRHEQYF

abundance: -
v_gene: TRBV5-1
d_gene: -
CDR3aa: CASSSSTTRNTEAFF

abundance: -
v_gene: TRBV2
d_gene: -
CDR3aa: CASRLSGGTDTQYF

abundance: once
v_gene: TRBV28
d_gene: TRBD2
CDR3aa: CASTSSGGPSYEQYF

abundance: -
v_gene: TRBV7-3
d_gene: TRBD1
CDR3aa: CASSPGTGFSGATYAEAFF

abundance: -
v_gene: TRBV18
d_gene: -
CDR3aa: CASSTGSQYNEQFF

abundance: few
v_gene: TRBV6-5
d_gene: -
CDR3aa: CASSYTRQPNQPQHF

abundance: few
v_gene: TRBV28
d_gene: TRBD2
CDR3aa: CASSSSGEGYEQYF

abundance: -
v_gene: TRBV6-5
d_gene: TRBD1
CDR3aa: CASSYSGTGGNEQYF

abundance: -
v_gene: TRBV19
d_gene: TRBD2
CDR3aa: CASRVSGGYNEQFF

abundance: -
v_gene: TRBV9
d_gene: -
CDR3aa: CASSVMSNTEAFF

abundance: -
v_gene: TRBV6-5
d_gene: TRBD1
CDR3aa: CAGDRGVPGELFF

abundance: -
v_gene: TRBV6-2/TRBV6-3
d_gene: TRBD1
CDR3aa: CASSYGGTANQPQHF

abundance: -
v_gene: TRBV5-6
d_gene: -
CDR3aa: CASSFDSISYEQYF

abundance: once
v_gene: TRBV27
d_gene: TRBD1
CDR3aa: CASSRTGGRTEAFF

abundance: -
v_gene: TRBV7-9
d_gene: -
CDR3aa: CASSSRRRPMRYTF

abundance: once
v_gene: TRBV11-2
d_gene: -
CDR3aa: CASSFGQLNTEAFF

abundance: -
v_gene: TRBV12-3/TRBV12-4
d_gene: -
CDR3aa: CASSYNGQSTQYF

abundance: -
v_gene: TRBV7-3
d_gene: -
CDR3aa: CASSLHRVTDTQYF

abundance: -
v_gene: TRBV21-1
d_gene: -
CDR3aa: CASSKVYWEYEQYF

abundance: -
v_gene: TRBV2
d_gene: -
CDR3aa: CASSESGVYGYTF

abundance: -
v_gene: TRBV5-1
d_gene: -
CDR3aa: CASSQDSPRLANVLTF

abundance: -
v_gene: TRBV7-2
d_gene: TRBD2
CDR3aa: CASSLASGGHTNIQYF

abundance: -
v_gene: TRBV11-3
d_gene: -
CDR3aa: CASSLGPVNEQFF

abundance: -
v_gene: TRBV5-6
d_gene: -
CDR3aa: CASTNIRGEETQYF

abundance: once
v_gene: TRBV29-1
d_gene: TRBD2
CDR3aa: CSVGSSGRTDTQYF

abundance: -
v_gene: TRBV11-3
d_gene: TRBD2
CDR3aa: CASSLEGSGAETQYF

abundance: -
v_gene: TRBV25-1
d_gene: -
CDR3aa: CASGPKGVNSPLHF

abundance: -
v_gene: TRBV20-1
d_gene: TRBD2
CDR3aa: CSASWTSPNEQFF

abundance: -
v_gene: TRBV4-3
d_gene: TRBD2
CDR3aa: CASSQVAGYSYNEQFF

abundance: -
v_gene: TRBV25-1
d_gene: -
CDR3aa: CASSPTGQNTEAFF

abundance: -
v_gene: TRBV5-1
d_gene: -
CDR3aa: CASSKDGEGEQYF

abundance: -
v_gene: TRBV6-2/TRBV6-3
d_gene: -
CDR3aa: CASSWGFYGYTF

abundance: -
v_gene: TRBV9
d_gene: TRBD2
CDR3aa: CASSVDVGLAGGSTDTQYF

abundance: -
v_gene: TRBV4-1
d_gene: TRBD2
CDR3aa: CASSQDGLAGGFTDTQYF

abundance: -
v_gene: TRBV9
d_gene: TRBD1
CDR3aa: CASSVGQGNTGELFF

abundance: -
v_gene: TRBV2
d_gene: -
CDR3aa: CATYRTETYEQYF

abundance: -
v_gene: TRBV29-1
d_gene: -
CDR3aa: CSVAGDNSNQPQHF

abundance: -
v_gene: TRBV28
d_gene: -
CDR3aa: CASLQGNSNSPLHF

abundance: -
v_gene: TRBV12-3/TRBV12-4
d_gene: -
CDR3aa: CASSHSLGEQYF

abundance: -
v_gene: TRBV10-1
d_gene: TRBD2
CDR3aa: CASSPAVAGDIYEQYF

abundance: -
v_gene: TRBV18
d_gene: -
CDR3aa: CASSPRGGGWLNTEAFF

abundance: -
v_gene: TRBV10-3
d_gene: TRBD1
CDR3aa: CAISEQGARNEQFF